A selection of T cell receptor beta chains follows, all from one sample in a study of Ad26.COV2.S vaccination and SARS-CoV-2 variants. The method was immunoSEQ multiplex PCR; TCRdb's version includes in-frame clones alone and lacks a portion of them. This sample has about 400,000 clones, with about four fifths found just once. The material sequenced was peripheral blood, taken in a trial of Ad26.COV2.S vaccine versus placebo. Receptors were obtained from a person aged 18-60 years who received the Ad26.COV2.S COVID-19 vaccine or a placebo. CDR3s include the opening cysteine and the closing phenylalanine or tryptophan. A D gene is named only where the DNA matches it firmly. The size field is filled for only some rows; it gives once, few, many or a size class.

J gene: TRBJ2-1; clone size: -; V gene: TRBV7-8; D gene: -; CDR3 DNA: TGTGCCAGCAGCCACCGACTGGGCTCGTCCTACAATGAGCAGTTCTTC; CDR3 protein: CASSHRLGSSYNEQFF
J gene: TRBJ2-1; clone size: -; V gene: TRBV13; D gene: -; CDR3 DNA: TGTGCCAGCAGCTTTGAGGGGGACGAGCAGTTCTTC; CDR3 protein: CASSFEGDEQFF
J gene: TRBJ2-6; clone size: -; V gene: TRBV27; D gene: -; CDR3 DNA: TGTGCCAGCAGCATAAGATGGGTTGGTGGGGCCAACGTCCTGACTTTC; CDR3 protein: CASSIRWVGGANVLTF
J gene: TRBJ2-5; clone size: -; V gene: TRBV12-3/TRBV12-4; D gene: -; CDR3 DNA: TGTGCCAGCGGGTGGAGGGAGACCCAGTACTTC; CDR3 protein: CASGWRETQYF
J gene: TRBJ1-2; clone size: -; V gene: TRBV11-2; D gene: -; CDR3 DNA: TGTGCCAGCAGCCCGGAAACCATGACCCCTTATAACTATGGCTACACCTTC; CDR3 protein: CASSPETMTPYNYGYTF
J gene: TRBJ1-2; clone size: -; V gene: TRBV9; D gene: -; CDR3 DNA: TGTGCCAGCAGTTCAGGTGGGAACTATGGCTACACCTTC; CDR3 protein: CASSSGGNYGYTF
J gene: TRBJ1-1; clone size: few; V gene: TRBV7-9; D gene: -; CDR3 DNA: TGTGCCAGCAGCTCGGACCGAAGAGGCAGGGAAGCTTTCTTT; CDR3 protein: CASSSDRRGREAFF
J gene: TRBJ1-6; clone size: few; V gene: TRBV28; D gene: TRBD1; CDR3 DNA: TGTGCCAGCAGTTTCCCGGGACAGCCAAATTCACCCCTCCACTTT; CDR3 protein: CASSFPGQPNSPLHF
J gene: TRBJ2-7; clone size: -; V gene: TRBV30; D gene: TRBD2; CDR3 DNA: TGTGCCTGGGTACTAGCGGGAGGCTACGAGCAGTACTTC; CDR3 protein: CAWVLAGGYEQYF
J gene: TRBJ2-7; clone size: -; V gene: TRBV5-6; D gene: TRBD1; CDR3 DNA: TGTGCCAGGTCGGACAGGGGCACCTACGAGCAGTACTTC; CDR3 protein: CARSDRGTYEQYF
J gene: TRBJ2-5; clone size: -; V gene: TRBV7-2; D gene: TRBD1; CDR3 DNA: TGTGCCAGCAGCCCAGGACAGGGAGTGACCCAGTACTTC; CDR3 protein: CASSPGQGVTQYF
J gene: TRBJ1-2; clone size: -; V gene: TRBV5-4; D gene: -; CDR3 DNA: TGTGCCAGCAGCTCAGTTCTTGGAGAGTATGGCTACACCTTC; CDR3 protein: CASSSVLGEYGYTF
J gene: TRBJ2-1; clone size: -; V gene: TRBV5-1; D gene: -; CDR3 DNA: TGCGCCAGCAGCTTACTAGCTAGGGGAGACAATGAGCAGTTCTTC; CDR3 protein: CASSLLARGDNEQFF
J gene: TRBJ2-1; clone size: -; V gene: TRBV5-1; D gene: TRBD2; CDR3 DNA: TGCGCCAGCAGCTATATGACTAGCGGGGGCCTCCTAACCTATCTCTACAATGAGCAGTTCTTC; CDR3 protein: CASSYMTSGGLLTYLYNEQFF
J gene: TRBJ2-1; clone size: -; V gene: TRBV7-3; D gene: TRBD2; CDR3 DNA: TGTGCCAGCAGCTTTGCGGGGACTAGTAATAATGAGCAGTTCTTC; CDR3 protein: CASSFAGTSNNEQFF
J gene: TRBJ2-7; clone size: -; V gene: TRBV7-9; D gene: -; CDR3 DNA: TGTGCCAGCAGCCCAGTGGAAAAGTTGGACGAGCAGTACTTC; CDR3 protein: CASSPVEKLDEQYF
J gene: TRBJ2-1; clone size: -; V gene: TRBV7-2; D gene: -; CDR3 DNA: TGTGCCAGCAGCTTTGTTGGGGGAAGGCTTGGCAATGAGCAGTTCTTC; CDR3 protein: CASSFVGGRLGNEQFF
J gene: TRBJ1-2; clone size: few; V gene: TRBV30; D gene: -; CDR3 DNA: TGTGCCTGGAGTAGGGGGTATGGCTACACCTTC; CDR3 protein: CAWSRGYGYTF
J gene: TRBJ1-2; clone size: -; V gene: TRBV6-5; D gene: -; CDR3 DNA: TGTGCCAGCAGATCGAGGGCTAACTATGGCTACACCTTC; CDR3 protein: CASRSRANYGYTF
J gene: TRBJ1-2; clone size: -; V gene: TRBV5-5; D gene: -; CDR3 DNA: TGTGCCAGCAGCCTGCAAGGCCCCCTTTATGGCTACACCTTC; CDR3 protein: CASSLQGPLYGYTF
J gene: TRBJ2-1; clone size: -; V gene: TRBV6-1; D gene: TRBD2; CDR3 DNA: TGTGCCAGCAGTGCCTATACTAGCGGGGATTCCAATGAGCAGTTCTTC; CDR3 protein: CASSAYTSGDSNEQFF
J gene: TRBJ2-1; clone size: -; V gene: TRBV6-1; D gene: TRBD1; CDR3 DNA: TGTGCCAGCAGTGAAACGATACAGGGGCGGAAGCAGTTCTTC; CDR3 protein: CASSETIQGRKQFF
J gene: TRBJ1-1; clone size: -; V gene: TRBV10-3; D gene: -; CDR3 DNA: TGTGCCATCAGCGGGACGGCCACTGAAGCTTTCTTT; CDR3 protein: CAISGTATEAFF
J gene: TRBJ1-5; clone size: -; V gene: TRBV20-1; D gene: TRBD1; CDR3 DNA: TGCAGTGCTAGTCCAGGGGGAAGCAATCAGCCCCAGCATTTT; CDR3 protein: CSASPGGSNQPQHF
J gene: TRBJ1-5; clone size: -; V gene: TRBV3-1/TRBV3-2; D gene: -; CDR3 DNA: TGTGCCAGCAGCCAAGGAGCGTCGCGCCCGCCCCAGCATTTT; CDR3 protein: CASSQGASRPPQHF
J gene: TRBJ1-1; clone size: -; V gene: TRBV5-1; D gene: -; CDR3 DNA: TGCGCCAGCAGCTTGGTCTCGGGGGTGAACACTGAAGCTTTCTTT; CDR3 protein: CASSLVSGVNTEAFF
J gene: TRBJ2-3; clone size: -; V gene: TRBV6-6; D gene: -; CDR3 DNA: TGTGCCAGCAGTTCCGGGTGGGGGGAGGAGGATACGCAGTATTTT; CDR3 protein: CASSSGWGEEDTQYF
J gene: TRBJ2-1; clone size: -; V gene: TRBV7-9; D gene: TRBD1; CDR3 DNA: TGTGCCAGCAGCCCGCAGGGGGCGGGGTCTTACAATGAGCAGTTCTTC; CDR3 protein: CASSPQGAGSYNEQFF
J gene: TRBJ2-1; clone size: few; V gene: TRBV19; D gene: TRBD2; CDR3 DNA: TGTGCCAGTATGAGCGGGAGCAGCGAGCAGTTCTTC; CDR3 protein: CASMSGSSEQFF
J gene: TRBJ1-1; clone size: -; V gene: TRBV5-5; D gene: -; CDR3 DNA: TGTGCCAGCAGCTTTCCGAGACAGGATACTGAAGCTTTCTTT; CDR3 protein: CASSFPRQDTEAFF
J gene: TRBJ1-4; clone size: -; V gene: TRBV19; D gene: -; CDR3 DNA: TGTGCCAGTAGTCCCGAAGGGGGACGGCCGCGAGGTGAAAAACTGTTTTTT; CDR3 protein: CASSPEGGRPRGEKLFF
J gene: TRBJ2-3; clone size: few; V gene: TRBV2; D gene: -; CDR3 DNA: TGTGCCAGCAGTCTAGGGCCCGATACGCAGTATTTT; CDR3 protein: CASSLGPDTQYF
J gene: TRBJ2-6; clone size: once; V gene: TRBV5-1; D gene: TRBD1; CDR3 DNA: TGCGCCAGCAGCTGGATTACAGGGGACTCTGGGGCCAACGTCCTGACTTTC; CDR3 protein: CASSWITGDSGANVLTF
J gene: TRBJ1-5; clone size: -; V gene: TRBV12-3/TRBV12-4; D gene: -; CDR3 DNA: TGTGCCAGCAGTTACGACATGAATCAGCCCCAGCATTTT; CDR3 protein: CASSYDMNQPQHF
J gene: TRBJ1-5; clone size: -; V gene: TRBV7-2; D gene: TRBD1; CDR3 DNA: TGTGCCAGCAGCTCGGGACAGGGGGGCAATCAGCCCCAGCATTTT; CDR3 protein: CASSSGQGGNQPQHF
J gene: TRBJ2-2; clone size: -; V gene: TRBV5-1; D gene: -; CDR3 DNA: TGCGCCAGCAGCCTGCTCGGAGTCCCGGGATCGGCTGGGGAGCTGTTTTTT; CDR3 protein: CASSLLGVPGSAGELFF
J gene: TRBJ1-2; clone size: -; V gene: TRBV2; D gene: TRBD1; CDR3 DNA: TGTGCCAGCAGGTTCGGGACAGGGTCGGTGGGCTACACCTTC; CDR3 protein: CASRFGTGSVGYTF
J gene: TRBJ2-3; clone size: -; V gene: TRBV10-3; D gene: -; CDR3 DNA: TGTGCCCTCCGAGCTGAAACTAGCCCTTGGGATACGCAGTATTTT; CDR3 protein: CALRAETSPWDTQYF
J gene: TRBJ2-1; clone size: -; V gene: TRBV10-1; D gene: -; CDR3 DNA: TGCGCCAGCAGTGAGTCTGGGGTCTACAATGAGCAGTTCTTC; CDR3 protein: CASSESGVYNEQFF
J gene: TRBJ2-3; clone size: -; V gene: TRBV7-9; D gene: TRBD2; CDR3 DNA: TGTGCCAGCAGCACCCGACTAGCGAGCACAGATACGCAGTATTTT; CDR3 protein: CASSTRLASTDTQYF
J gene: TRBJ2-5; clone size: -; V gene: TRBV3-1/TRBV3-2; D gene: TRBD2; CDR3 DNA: TGTGCCAGCAGCCGAGACCTCTCTCAAGCGGGGGAAGAGACCCAGTACTTC; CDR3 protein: CASSRDLSQAGEETQYF
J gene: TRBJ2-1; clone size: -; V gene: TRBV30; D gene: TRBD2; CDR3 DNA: TGTGCCTGGGGAGGACTAGCGGGAAGTGAGCAGTTCTTC; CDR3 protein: CAWGGLAGSEQFF
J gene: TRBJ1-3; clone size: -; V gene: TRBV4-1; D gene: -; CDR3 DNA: TGCGCCAGCAGCCATCCCGGAGGGGGTGGAAACACCATATATTTT; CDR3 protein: CASSHPGGGGNTIYF
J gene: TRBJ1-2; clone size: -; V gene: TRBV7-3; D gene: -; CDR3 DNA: TGTGCCAGCAGCTTATCCCGGGACATACAAGAGGATGGCTACACCTTC; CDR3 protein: CASSLSRDIQEDGYTF
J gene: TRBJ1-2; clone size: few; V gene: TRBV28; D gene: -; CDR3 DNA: TGTGCCAGCAGTCTGGACGGGATTCGGGGCACCTTC; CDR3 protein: CASSLDGIRGTF
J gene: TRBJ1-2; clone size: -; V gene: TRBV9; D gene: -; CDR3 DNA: TGTGCCAGCAGCGAGATGGACAGCGTCTATGGCTACACCTTC; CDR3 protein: CASSEMDSVYGYTF
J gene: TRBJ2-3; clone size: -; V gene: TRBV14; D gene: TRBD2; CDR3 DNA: TGTGCCAGCAGCGGACTAGCGGGAGGAAACACAGATACGCAGTATTTT; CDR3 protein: CASSGLAGGNTDTQYF
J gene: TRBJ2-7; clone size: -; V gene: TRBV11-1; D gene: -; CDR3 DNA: TGTGCCAGCAGCGCATCCGGGACACTAATCTACGAGCAGTACTTC; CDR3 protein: CASSASGTLIYEQYF
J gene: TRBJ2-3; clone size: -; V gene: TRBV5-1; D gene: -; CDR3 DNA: TGCGCCAGCAGCTTGGGCTCCGGTGGGTTTAGCACAGATACGCAGTATTTT; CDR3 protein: CASSLGSGGFSTDTQYF